This record covers a single T cell receptor beta chain. Produced via immunoSEQ multiplex PCR; TCRdb's table is partial and in-frame only. Among around 63,000 clones listed, 85% were seen once. This CDR3 has 15 residues. Germline V lookup: CDR1 SGHTA, CDR2 FQGTGA. Trimming removed 3 bases from V and 4 bases from J, with 13 bases in between. These data are taken from a study of T cell responses to AZD1222 COVID-19 vaccine. This specimen was peripheral blood, taken on day 0 of AZD1222 vaccination. The chain carries TRBV7-3 and TRBJ2-1; TRBD2 is a possible D gene (5 bases). The receptor comes from an adult in good health. CDR3 sequence (DNA): TGTGCCAGCAGCTTCAAAATGCGGGCTTACAATGAGCAGTTCTTC. It codes for CASSFKMRAYNEQFF.